This T cell receptor beta chain is from a study of T cells in Graves' hyperthyroidism and ophthalmopathy. About the study: It was at initial diagnosis, before any treatment, that peripheral blood was collected.

The study's findings and limits: Among thyroid clonotypes expanded above 0.001, most also appeared in blood.

This clonotype was seen repeatedly, ten times or more. The antigen is unknown. Criteria for exclusion of patients were uncontrolled infection, other autoimmune disease, pregnancy or lactation. Thyroid ultrasound and orbital computed tomography, with clinical symptoms and serum thyroxine and TRAb, informed diagnoses. Researchers took RNA transcripts and amplified the TCR beta CDR3 regions from them. TCR CDR3 underwent first-round RT-PCR with the HTBI primer set. Via MiXCR, TCRdb re-called the multiplex PCR reads, giving one row per CDR3 protein. The sample lists about 760,000 distinct CDR3 sequences, 35% occurring once. Germline V lookup: CDR1 SQVTM, CDR2 ANQGSEA. The CDR3 has 13 amino acids. Deletions cut 5 bases from V and 1 base from J, with 12 bases between.

The V call is TRBV29-1, the J call TRBJ2-7; D call uncertain. This TCR came from a middle-aged woman with Graves' hyperthyroidism. The sequenced material came from blood. CDR3 region: CSVIPKDSYEQYF. The CDR3 bases are TGCAGCGTTATTCCCAAGGATTCCTACGAGCAGTACTTC.